One and the same sample provided the 10 T cell receptor beta chains below, sequenced in a study of control samples from healthy donors and cancer patients. TCRdb's copy holds only in-frame clones and misses some; the assay was immunoSEQ multiplex PCR. The sample has about 120,000 clones, around nine tenths seen once. Sequencing used blood. Receptor source: a woman aged 70-85 years in good health.

The chain joins TRBV4-2 to TRBJ2-1; 9 nucleotides line up with TRBD1. The germline CDR1 and CDR2 sequences are LGHNA and YNFKEQ. This CDR3 is 18 amino acids long. J gave up 0 bases and V 3 bases, and 9 bases lay outside the gene matches. The CDR3 protein is CASSHVSGQGFSYNEQFF. The CDR3 coding sequence is TGTGCCAGCAGCCACGTATCCGGACAGGGGTTCTCCTACAATGAGCAGTTCTTC.

This chain joins TRBV2 and TRBJ2-7; tentatively, D is TRBD2 (5 bases). The CDR3 totals 17 residues. Per germline, CDR1 SNHLY and CDR2 FYNNEI. V was cut by 7 bases and J by 3 bases, with 25 bases left in between. The CDR3 loop reads CASTSRVSGIYIYEQYF. The CDR3 region has the DNA TGTGCCAGCACCTCGAGGGTATCTGGGATCTATATCTACGAGCAGTACTTC. The full variable domain, in which reference TRBV2 and TRBJ2-7 provide the parts outside the CDR3, is EPEVTQTPSHQVTQMGQEVILRCVPISNHLYFYWYRQILGQKVEFLVSFYNNEISEKSEIFDDQFSVERPDGSNFTLKIRSTKLEDSAMYFCASTSRVSGIYIYEQYFGPGTRLTVT.

This clone was seen once. The V call is TRBV6-2 or TRBV6-3, the J call TRBJ1-5; TRBD1 is a possible D gene (5 bases). The CDR3 is 15 residues long. The germline gives CDR1 MNHEY, CDR2 SVGEGT. V dropped 3 bases and J dropped 1 base, with 10 bases sitting between them. CDR3 region: CASSYGDASNQPQHF. The CDR3 bases are TGTGCCAGCAGTTATGGGGACGCCAGCAATCAGCCCCAGCATTTT.

The chain uses TRBV11-3 and TRBJ2-7; D may correspond to TRBD1 or TRBD2 (5 bases each). The CDR3 extends over 13 amino acids. Trimming left V 4 bases short and J 6 bases short, with 13 bases between. Germline CDR1 SGHNT, CDR2 YENEEA. The CDR3: CASSSSGASEQYF. CDR3 bases: TGTGCCAGCAGCTCTTCCGGGGCCTCCGAGCAGTACTTC.

The chain uses TRBV11-2 and TRBJ2-7; D is unresolved. CDR3 length: 17 amino acids. Germline assignment: CDR1 SGHAT and CDR2 FQNNGV. Trimming stripped 5 bases from V and 6 bases from J, with 26 bases between. The CDR3 coding sequence is TGTGCCAGCAGCACCACATTTATTTCTAGAGGCCTTAGCGAGCAGTACTTC. Translating gives CASSTTFISRGLSEQYF.

This chain links TRBV7-9 with TRBJ2-7; D unclear. CDR3 size: 14 residues. Germline V CDR1 and CDR2: SEHNR, FQNEAQ (reference sequence). V was cut by 5 bases and J by 6 bases, with 17 bases left in between. Here the CDR3 DNA reads TGTGCCAGCAGCACCCTTCCCGCTGATAGCGAGCAGTACTTC. It codes for CASSTLPADSEQYF.

The chain combines TRBV6-4 with TRBJ1-6; tentative D call: TRBD1 (6 bases). CDR1 is MRHNA and CDR2 is SNTAGT in the germline V gene. The CDR3 runs 13 residues. V dropped 2 bases and J dropped 7 bases, with 6 bases sitting between them. The DNA of the CDR3 is TGTGCCAGCAGTGACACAGGGAATTCACCCCTCCACTTT. Its protein is CASSDTGNSPLHF.

The rearrangement links TRBV29-1 to TRBJ1-1; a weak D match, TRBD1 (5 bases). CDR1 SQVTM and CDR2 ANQGSEA come from the germline V gene. CDR3 size: 10 residues. Trimming stripped 4 bases from V and 6 bases from J, with 6 bases between. The CDR3 loop reads CSVGQPEAFF. The CDR3, as DNA: TGCAGCGTTGGACAGCCTGAAGCTTTCTTT.

The chain couples TRBV6-5 to TRBJ2-1; maybe TRBD2 (6 bases). Trimming took 6 bases from V and 10 from J, leaving 19 bases between them. CDR3 size: 14 residues. The germline gives CDR1 MNHEY, CDR2 SVGAGI. This CDR3 is CASSAARGLGEQFF. CDR3 nucleotide sequence: TGTGCCAGCAGCGCGGCGCGGGGCCTCGGGGAGCAGTTCTTC.

The chain recombines TRBV5-4 with TRBJ2-7; possibly TRBD2 for D (5 bases). The CDR3 has 14 amino acids. CDR1 is SGHNT, CDR2 YYREEE, per germline (reference sequence). With 2 bases removed from V and 7 bases from J, the gap between germline ends came to 16 bases. CDR3 coding DNA: TGTGCCAGCAGCTTACCCGGTCCCCCGGGGGAGCAGTACTTC. It yields the protein CASSLPGPPGEQYF.